This T cell receptor beta chain originates from a study of blood T cell repertoires in COVID-19. Study summary: From the United States, Italy and Spain came samples of acute and convalescent COVID-19.

CDR1 is SGHRS and CDR2 is YFSETQ in the germline V gene. The CDR3 runs 15 residues. V shed 4 bases and J shed 0 bases, with 11 bases lying between them. In the source study's methods: The assay estimated nucleated cells by amplifying reference gene primers. TCRdb's table, derived via immunoSEQ multiplex PCR, lists solely in-frame clones and lacks some. V, J and clone size are taken as reported in that table, and D and trimming were inferred from the DNA itself. The sample holds 130,000 or so clones, 80% to 90% seen once. The sequencing sample was made of peripheral blood. V and J are TRBV5-1 and TRBJ2-1, with D perhaps matching TRBD1 (6 bases). The TCR originated in a man in his forties or fifties with acute or convalescent COVID-19. CDR3 sequence: CASSLDRISYNEQFF. The CDR3 region has the DNA TGCGCCAGCAGCCTTGACAGGATCTCCTACAATGAGCAGTTCTTC.